This passage covers 29 T cell receptor beta chains from one sample sequenced in a study of blood T cells in healthy people across ages. With a J-beta primer mix and a sample-barcoded 5' primer, a second PCR ran about 7 to 12 cycles. TCRdb processed the 5' RACE reads anew with MiXCR; each CDR3 protein has one entry. Of fewer than 2,000,000 distinct CDR3 sequences in the sample, around 35% are singletons; the top ten hold roughly 12%. Sequences were obtained from blood. The receptors were sampled from a young woman in good health.

This clonotype was observed a few times. This chain links TRBV10-3 with TRBJ2-3; D unresolved. The germline V gene has CDR1 ENHRY and CDR2 SYGVKD. Between the trimmed V and J ends, which lost 4 bases and 0 bases, there was a span of 11 bases. This CDR3 contains 15 residues. The CDR3 loop reads CAISALSPSTDTQYF. In nucleotides, the CDR3 is TGTGCCATCAGTGCCCTTAGTCCGAGCACAGATACGCAGTATTTT.

Points on this clonotype: Sequence at one end of the junction differs from germline and may be a read error. The chain employs TRBV6-6 and TRBJ1-5; the D is unclear. CDR3 length equals 14 residues. Per the germline V gene, CDR1 is MNHNY and CDR2 is SVGAGI (reference sequence). The CDR3 DNA is TGTGCCAGCACGTCGCGGGATAGCAATCAGCCCCGGCATTTT. This encodes CASTSRDSNQPRHF.

The genes are TRBV5-1 and TRBJ1-2; 9 bases map to TRBD1. With V trimmed by 3 bases and J by 2 bases, 5 bases remained unmatched. The germline V gene encodes CDR1 SGHRS and CDR2 YFSETQ. The length of the CDR3 is 15 residues. CDR3 region: CASSWGQGVNYGYTF. The CDR3 coding sequence is TGCGCCAGCAGCTGGGGACAGGGAGTAAACTATGGCTACACCTTC.

This clonotype was seen repeatedly, ten times or more. The chain links TRBV12-3 or TRBV12-4 to TRBJ2-3, with D perhaps TRBD2 (6 bases). The CDR3 sequence is 14 residues long. Trimming removed 5 bases at V and 2 bases at J, with 11 bases between. This CDR3 reads CASSPRGFTDTQYF. CDR3 nucleotides: TGTGCCAGCAGTCCGCGGGGCTTCACAGATACGCAGTATTTT.

This clonotype showed up just a few times. The junction departs from the called germline gene at one end, perhaps through a read error. V and J are TRBV7-9 and TRBJ2-1, with 10 bases aligning to TRBD2. The V gene's germline CDR1 is SEHNR and CDR2 FQNEAQ (reference sequence). The CDR3 runs to 15 residues. Here the CDR3 DNA reads TGTGCCAGCAGCTCGAAGCGGGGGGGCTACAATGAGCGGTTCTTC. Translated: CASSSKRGGYNERFF. Full variable domain (remainder filled in from reference TRBV7-9 and TRBJ2-1): DTGVSQNPRHKITKRGQNVTFRCDPISEHNRLYWYRQTLGQGPEFLTYFQNEAQLEKSRLLSDRFSAERPKGSFSTLEIQRTEQGDSAMYLCASSSKRGGYNERFFGPGTRLTVL.

The chain uses TRBV20-1 and TRBJ2-5; the D gene is possibly TRBD2 (6 bases). The ends were cut back, 4 bases at V and 2 bases at J, with 11 bases in the middle. CDR1 and CDR2 from the germline V gene are DFQATT and SNEGSKA (reference sequence). This CDR3 region has 13 residues. CDR3 coding DNA: TGCAGTGCTAATCGGGAGACGCAAGAGACCCAGTACTTC. This encodes CSANRETQETQYF.

The chain joins TRBV30 to TRBJ2-1; D call uncertain. CDR3 length: 12 amino acids. Germline V gene lookup returns CDR1 GTSNPN and CDR2 SVGIG (reference sequence). The ends were cut back, 1 base at V and 5 bases at J, with 6 bases in the middle. DNA for the CDR3: TGTGCCTGGAGTGCTAGTAACAATGAGCAGTTCTTC. Translated, it gives CAWSASNNEQFF.

The V and J genes are TRBV29-1 and TRBJ1-1; TRBD1 matches 9 bases. J gave up 8 bases and V 3 bases, and 7 bases lay outside the gene matches. Germline V gene data show CDR1 as SQVTM and CDR2 as ANQGSEA. The CDR3 has 13 residues. CDR3 bases: TGCAGCGTTGATGGGGACAGGGCTTCAGAAGCTTTCTTT. Translation: CSVDGDRASEAFF.

This clonotype was detected ten times or more. CDR3 region: CASSPGTIYNEQFF. The CDR3 DNA sequence: TGTGCCAGCAGTCCCGGGACTATCTACAATGAGCAGTTCTTC. This chain uses TRBV12-3 or TRBV12-4 with TRBJ2-1; 7 bases line up with TRBD2. This CDR3 has 14 residues. V shed 5 bases, J shed 3 bases, and the junction held 4 bases outside the gene matches.

This sequence joins TRBV28 and TRBJ2-7; 7 bases match TRBD2. CDR3 size: 16 residues. The germline V gene has CDR1 MDHEN and CDR2 SYDVKM. Trimming removed 7 bases from V and 1 base from J; junction bases left unmatched: 13. The CDR3 coding sequence is TGTGCCAGCAAGGTCTCAGGGAGGGGATCGTCCTACGAGCAGTACTTC. Amino acids: CASKVSGRGSSYEQYF.

This clonotype was found a few times. The J gene is TRBJ2-1, the V gene TRBV6-5; 8 nucleotides match TRBD2. CDR1 and CDR2 (germline): MNHEY, SVGAGI. This CDR3 has 12 residues. V lost 11 bases, J lost 5 bases, and 5 bases stayed unmatched. The CDR3: CASAGENNEQFF. The CDR3 DNA sequence: TGTGCCTCAGCGGGGGAGAACAATGAGCAGTTCTTC.

This clonotype has only a few counts. The CDR3 is CASSVAGGLTYEQYF. Written as DNA, the CDR3 is TGTGCCAGCAGTGTGGCGGGTGGTTTAACGTACGAGCAGTACTTC. V gene TRBV28 combines with J gene TRBJ2-7, with D possibly matching TRBD2 (5 bases). CDR1 and CDR2 from the germline V gene are MDHEN and SYDVKM. Deletions cut 5 bases from V and 4 bases from J, with 18 bases between. The CDR3 runs to 15 residues.

This clonotype has just a few counts. The chain uses TRBV6-1 and TRBJ2-1; 8 nucleotides match TRBD2. Germline assignment: CDR1 MNHNS and CDR2 SASEGT. This CDR3 has 16 residues. J lost 5 bases, V lost 2 bases, and 8 bases had no gene match. Here the CDR3 reads CASSEMGLGRDNEQFF. The CDR3 DNA follows: TGTGCCAGCAGTGAAATGGGACTAGGAAGGGACAATGAGCAGTTCTTC.

This clonotype showed up many times. The V gene is TRBV12-3 or TRBV12-4, the J gene TRBJ2-5, with D tentatively TRBD1 or TRBD2 (6 bases each). This CDR3 has 14 residues. Trimming cost V 5 bases and J 0 bases, with 10 bases left between them. The CDR3 sequence is CASSVRGDQETQYF. CDR3 DNA sequence: TGTGCCAGCAGTGTTAGGGGGGACCAAGAGACCCAGTACTTC.

The chain employs TRBV4-2 and TRBJ1-2; tentative D call: TRBD1 (5 bases). The CDR3 loop spans 14 amino acids. V gave up 6 bases and J gave up 3 bases, with 14 bases separating them. Germline lookup yields CDR1 LGHNA and CDR2 YNFKEQ. Written as DNA, the CDR3 is TGTGCCAGCAGACCCGGGACGGATCACTATGGCTACACCTTC. It encodes CASRPGTDHYGYTF.

V usage is TRBV28 and J usage is TRBJ1-2, with 9 bases that match TRBD1. V lost 8 bases, J lost 8 bases, and 15 bases stayed unmatched. The CDR3 runs 15 residues. Germline-derived CDR1 and CDR2 are MDHEN and SYDVKM. CDR3 sequence reads: CASGSIGTGSRGYTF. The CDR3 DNA follows: TGTGCCAGCGGTAGTATAGGGACAGGGTCTCGGGGCTACACCTTC.

Only a few counts were recorded for this clonotype. The chain joins TRBV7-9 to TRBJ1-1; D possibly corresponds to TRBD1 (5 bases). Between the trimmed V and J ends, which lost 5 bases and 4 bases, there was a span of 14 bases. Per the germline V gene, CDR1 is SEHNR and CDR2 is FQNEAQ (reference sequence). This CDR3 is 14 amino acids long. The CDR3: CASSLTGRSTEAFF. For the CDR3, the DNA is TGTGCCAGCAGCCTAACGGGGCGATCCACTGAAGCTTTCTTT.

V is TRBV27 and J is TRBJ2-3; D is uncertain. This CDR3 is built from 14 residues. Trimming removed 9 bases at V and 2 bases at J, with 15 bases between. The V gene's germline CDR1 is MNHEY and CDR2 SMNVEV (reference sequence). The CDR3 nucleotides are TGTGCCAGTCCTCGGTTCTCGATCACAGATACGCAGTATTTT. It is translated as CASPRFSITDTQYF.

This clonotype has just a few counts. J is TRBJ2-3 and V is TRBV6-1; a possible D gene is TRBD2 (6 bases). V was trimmed by 1 base and J by 0 bases, leaving 11 bases between them. Germline V gives CDR1 MNHNS, CDR2 SASEGT. The CDR3 loop spans 16 amino acids. CDR3 amino acids: CASSEGGVSSTDTQYF. The CDR3 DNA is TGTGCCAGCAGTGAAGGGGGGGTCTCAAGCACAGATACGCAGTATTTT.

A note on this clonotype: A clone one base away is much larger, so this may be a read error. The chain combines TRBV5-6 with TRBJ2-7; D gene unclear. The CDR3 length is 15 residues. Germline V gene sequence: CDR1 SGHDT, CDR2 YYEEEE. Trimming took off 0 bases at V and 10 bases at J, with 20 bases between the two ends. In DNA form, the CDR3 reads TGTGCCAGCAGCTTGGGGCAAACGGGCCCGGGCATCCAGTACTTC. This translates into CASSLGQTGPGIQYF.

As for this clonotype: This may come from a read error, since a much larger clone is one base off. V usage is TRBV4-1 and J usage is TRBJ2-1; weak D call: TRBD2 (6 bases). The CDR3 consists of 19 residues. Germline V gene sequence: CDR1 MGHRA, CDR2 YSYEKL. V was clipped by 1 base and J by 0 bases, with 19 bases between them. The CDR3 nucleotides read TGCGCCAGCAGCCAAGGGATGAGGGGAGGCAGGTGCTCCTACAATGAGCAGTTCTTC. As protein: CASSQGMRGGRCSYNEQFF.

In its sample, this clonotype was seen a few times. The CDR3 region is CASSQRGPSGRETDTQYF. CDR3 sequence (DNA): TGCGCCAGCAGCCAACGGGGGCCTAGCGGGAGAGAGACAGATACGCAGTATTTT. V is TRBV4-1 and J is TRBJ2-3; 10 bases fit TRBD2. CDR3 size: 18 residues. V shed 2 bases, J shed 3 bases, and the junction held 11 bases outside the gene matches. Germline CDR1 and CDR2: MGHRA and YSYEKL.

Only a few counts were recorded for this clonotype. The genes are TRBV10-2 and TRBJ1-5; tentatively, D is TRBD1 (5 bases). This CDR3 spans 17 amino acids. Germline V lookup: CDR1 WSHSY, CDR2 SAAADI. The V end was cut by 5 bases, the J end by 2 bases, with 19 bases between. Here the CDR3 DNA reads TGCGCCAGCAGTTTGGGACCCTTTGGCGAACGCAATCAGCCCCAGCATTTT. This encodes CASSLGPFGERNQPQHF.

The J gene is TRBJ2-7, the V gene TRBV7-9, with TRBD1 matching over 8 bases. Germline trimming cut 5 bases from V and 4 bases from J; bases unmatched to any gene: 7. CDR1 is SEHNR, CDR2 FQNEAQ, per germline (reference sequence). CDR3 length: 14 amino acids. CDR3 loop: CASSPQGARYEQYF. The CDR3 nucleotides are TGTGCCAGCAGCCCTCAGGGGGCGCGTTACGAGCAGTACTTC.

The chain couples TRBV20-1 to TRBJ2-1, with TRBD2 identical over 11 bases. Germline loops: CDR1 DFQATT, CDR2 SNEGSKA (reference sequence). The length of the CDR3 is 14 residues. The CDR3 loop is CGVLAGALYNEQFF. CDR3 DNA sequence: TGCGGCGTACTAGCGGGGGCACTCTACAATGAGCAGTTCTTC.

CDR3 protein: CASSGGAAYSNQPQHF. The CDR3 DNA reads as TGTGCCAGCAGTGGGGGGGCAGCGTATAGCAATCAGCCCCAGCATTTT. This rearrangement joins TRBV25-1 to TRBJ1-5, with D perhaps matching TRBD1 (6 bases). CDR3 length: 16 amino acids. Germline lookup yields CDR1 MGHDK and CDR2 SYGVNS. V lost 4 bases, J lost 0 bases, and 13 bases lay in between.

The chain has TRBV6-5 and TRBJ1-5; 7 bases map to TRBD1. Germline V gene lookup returns CDR1 MNHEY and CDR2 SVGAGI. The junction had 3 bases not matched to a gene; V was cut back by 6 bases and J by 4 bases. The CDR3 is 13 residues long. Written as DNA, the CDR3 is TGTGCCAGCAGGACAGGGAGGAATCAGCCCCAGCATTTT. Residues: CASRTGRNQPQHF.

The V gene is TRBV4-1, the J gene TRBJ2-1; 7 nucleotides line up with TRBD2. Germline CDR1 is MGHRA and CDR2 is YSYEKL. With 4 bases clipped from V and 6 bases from J, the junction kept 12 bases outside the gene matches. There are 16 residues in the CDR3. In nucleotides, the CDR3 is TGCGCCAGCAGCCCCCGAGGAGGGCGGGGGTTCAATGAGCAGTTCTTC. Translating gives CASSPRGGRGFNEQFF.

V and J are TRBV7-8 and TRBJ2-3; possibly TRBD1 for D (9 bases). The germline V gene has CDR1 SGHVS and CDR2 FQNEAQ. V gave up 6 bases and J gave up 6 bases, with 25 bases separating them. The CDR3 spans 17 residues. CDR3 protein: CASRPMRVAGQGDTQYF. The CDR3 region has the DNA TGTGCCAGCAGGCCCATGAGAGTAGCGGGACAGGGTGATACGCAGTATTTT.